These 28 T cell receptor beta chains originate from one sample sequenced in a study of T-cell reconstitution after alpha-beta-depleted transplantation in children. The library targeted TCRbeta and was prepared with unique molecular identifiers. TCRdb recomputed calls from the PCR reads with MiXCR, one row per CDR3 protein. This table holds roughly 610,000 distinct CDR3 sequences, roughly a tenth found once. Here the sequenced sample was PBMCs from the stem cell graft donor, taken from the stem cell graft. The source is a human donor who donated a stem cell graft to a child with acute myeloid leukemia.

This clonotype was seen more than once but under ten times. The chain combines TRBV27 with TRBJ1-4; 9 bases align to TRBD1. This CDR3 has 14 residues. The junction had 8 bases not matched to a gene; V was cut back by 7 bases and J by 8 bases. CDR1 is MNHEY, CDR2 SMNVEV, per germline (reference sequence). For the CDR3, the DNA is TGTGCCAGCAAACGACAGGGGGGAGGAGAAAAACTGTTTTTT. The encoded protein is CASKRQGGGEKLFF.

This clonotype came up a few times. The chain employs TRBV7-9 and TRBJ1-5; TRBD1 might be the D (5 bases). Germline CDR1 is SEHNR and CDR2 is FQNEAQ (reference sequence). This CDR3 region has 16 residues. The V gene lost 4 bases and the J gene lost 5 bases, with 18 bases spanning the gap. The CDR3 region is CASSSLSAGLHQPQHF. In DNA, the CDR3 is TGTGCCAGCAGCTCTCTGAGTGCAGGGCTTCATCAGCCCCAGCATTTT. Complete variable domain (other parts from reference TRBV7-9 and TRBJ1-5): DTGVSQNPRHKITKRGQNVTFRCDPISEHNRLYWYRQTLGQGPEFLTYFQNEAQLEKSRLLSDRFSAERPKGSFSTLEIQRTEQGDSAMYLCASSSLSAGLHQPQHFGDGTRLSIL.

This clonotype came up many times. This chain joins TRBV13 and TRBJ2-7, with 12 bases fitting TRBD1. Looked up from germline, CDR1 is PRHDT and CDR2 is FYEKMQ (reference sequence). Germline trimming cut 4 bases from V and 3 bases from J; bases unmatched to any gene: 7. The length of the CDR3 is 16 residues. CDR3 DNA: TGTGCCAGCAGCTCCCGGGACAGGGGGCCCCGCTACGAGCAGTACTTC. This codes for CASSSRDRGPRYEQYF. Together with reference TRBV13 and TRBJ2-7, the CDR3 gives the full variable domain: AAGVIQSPRHLIKEKRETATLKCYPIPRHDTVYWYQQGPGQDPQFLISFYEKMQSDKGSIPDRFSAQQFSDYHSELNMSSLELGDSALYFCASSSRDRGPRYEQYFGPGTRLTVT.

This clonotype occurred many times. The chain employs TRBV4-1 and TRBJ2-1, with TRBD2 matching 12 bases. The length of the CDR3 is 15 residues. In germline, CDR1 is MGHRA, CDR2 YSYEKL. V lost 4 bases and J lost 5; bases outside the gene matches: 3. The CDR3 loop reads CASSRTSGNDNEQFF. The CDR3 DNA is TGCGCCAGCAGCCGGACTAGCGGGAATGACAATGAGCAGTTCTTC.

The chain combines TRBV28 with TRBJ2-7; D gene ambiguous. Trimming shortened V by 7 bases and J by 7 bases, and 11 bases separated the two germline ends. The CDR3 is 11 residues long. The V gene's germline CDR1 is MDHEN and CDR2 SYDVKM. In nucleotides, the CDR3 is TGTGCCAGCACCACGCTCGGGGAGCAGTACTTC. Amino acids: CASTTLGEQYF.

J is TRBJ1-2 and V is TRBV5-6; 8 nucleotides line up with TRBD1. CDR1 SGHDT and CDR2 YYEEEE come from the germline V gene. The CDR3 is 14 residues long. The junction had 8 bases not matched to a gene; V was cut back by 4 bases and J by 6 bases. The CDR3 loop reads CASSRGQGTDGYTF. Written as DNA, the CDR3 is TGTGCCAGCAGCCGTGGACAGGGAACGGATGGCTACACCTTC.

This clonotype was seen only a few times. V is TRBV10-3 and J is TRBJ2-2; D not resolved. The CDR3 is 13 amino acids. Germline-derived CDR1 and CDR2 are ENHRY and SYGVKD. Trimming removed 5 bases from V and 11 bases from J, with 15 bases in between. CDR3 sequence reads: CAISYDAFGELFF. The CDR3 DNA reads as TGTGCCATCAGTTATGACGCTTTCGGAGAGCTGTTTTTT.

This clonotype has ten or more counts. The chain joins TRBV12-3 or TRBV12-4 to TRBJ2-4; 13 bases are shared with TRBD2. This CDR3 is built from 17 residues. Trimming removed 11 bases from V and 0 bases from J; junction bases left unmatched: 10. The CDR3 loop is CARQLAGGTLAKNIQYF. The CDR3 nucleotides read TGTGCCCGACAACTAGCGGGAGGGACCTTAGCCAAAAACATTCAGTACTTC.

In its sample, this clonotype was seen many times. This chain uses TRBV6-5 with TRBJ2-7, with D tentatively TRBD2 (6 bases). V dropped 5 bases and J dropped 3 bases, with 11 bases sitting between them. This CDR3 contains 13 residues. Germline V lookup: CDR1 MNHEY, CDR2 SVGAGI. The CDR3 loop reads CASSPAGFYEQYF. The CDR3 DNA is TGTGCCAGCAGTCCCGCGGGGTTCTACGAGCAGTACTTC.

The genes are TRBV14 and TRBJ1-3, with 7 bases fitting TRBD1. The CDR3 has 17 residues. Germline loops: CDR1 SGHDN, CDR2 FVKESK. Trimming took 3 bases from V and 0 from J; bases not matched to a gene: 8. CDR3 nucleotides: TGTGCCAGCAGCCAGCTACCGGGACAGAGCTCTGGAAACACCATATATTTT. Translating gives CASSQLPGQSSGNTIYF. Full variable domain (rest looked up from reference TRBV14 and TRBJ1-3): EAGVTQFPSHSVIEKGQTVTLRCDPISGHDNLYWYRRVMGKEIKFLLHFVKESKQDESGMPNNRFLAERTGGTYSTLKVQPAELEDSGVYFCASSQLPGQSSGNTIYFGEGSWLTVV.

V is TRBV7-2 and J is TRBJ2-7, with D possibly TRBD1 on 7 matching bases. The length of the CDR3 is 15 residues. Per germline, CDR1 SGHTA and CDR2 FQGNSA. V was pared by 0 bases and J by 3 bases, with 12 bases between. CDR3 protein: CASSLAGQEGYEQYF. The CDR3 coding sequence is TGTGCCAGCAGCTTAGCCGGACAGGAGGGCTACGAGCAGTACTTC.

In this sample, this clonotype turned up a few times. The chain carries TRBV6-1 and TRBJ2-7; D gene uncertain. Looked up from germline, CDR1 is MNHNS and CDR2 is SASEGT. Deletions cut 6 bases from V and 5 bases from J, with 14 bases between. This CDR3 region has 13 residues. In DNA form, the CDR3 reads TGTGCCAGCAGGGGTCTACAAGCCCACGAGCAGTACTTC. Amino acid sequence: CASRGLQAHEQYF.

The chain carries TRBV4-3 and TRBJ2-1; the D gene is possibly TRBD2 (5 bases). Germline V gene sequence: CDR1 LGHNA, CDR2 YSLEER. V lost 2 bases, J lost 7 bases, and 12 bases lay in between. The CDR3 has 14 residues. The CDR3 here is CASSQPGGANEQFF. The DNA for the CDR3 is TGCGCCAGCAGCCAACCCGGAGGTGCGAATGAGCAGTTCTTC.

The V and J genes are TRBV20-1 and TRBJ2-4, with 15 bases matching TRBD2. J lost 1 base, V lost 6 bases, and 1 base had no gene match. The CDR3 has 15 residues. In germline, CDR1 is DFQATT, CDR2 SNEGSKA (reference sequence). CDR3 residues: CSAGLAGGAKNIQYF. DNA for the CDR3: TGCAGTGCAGGACTAGCGGGAGGGGCCAAAAACATTCAGTACTTC.

This clonotype was counted at least ten times. This chain joins TRBV20-1 and TRBJ2-5, with 10 positions matching TRBD2. This CDR3 spans 16 amino acids. V lost 1 base and J lost 1; bases outside the gene matches: 6. Per the germline V gene, CDR1 is DFQATT and CDR2 is SNEGSKA (reference sequence). The CDR3, as DNA: TGCAGTGCTAGAGTGGCTAGCGGGAGAGGCCAAGAGACCCAGTACTTC. This translates into CSARVASGRGQETQYF.

V gene TRBV12-3 or TRBV12-4 combines with J gene TRBJ2-3; a possible D gene is TRBD2 (5 bases). V shed 5 bases and J shed 6 bases, with 18 bases lying between them. The CDR3 has 15 amino acids. CDR3 protein: CASSPRTSAADTQYF. CDR3 coding DNA: TGTGCCAGCAGTCCCCGGACTTCCGCCGCGGATACGCAGTATTTT.

This clonotype was seen repeatedly, ten times or more. This chain joins TRBV29-1 and TRBJ2-3; D may be TRBD2 (6 bases). Germline V gene data show CDR1 as SQVTM and CDR2 as ANQGSEA. The CDR3 is made up of 18 amino acids. Deletions cut 0 bases from V and 4 bases from J, with 23 bases between. CDR3 in DNA: TGCAGCGTTGAAGATCAGAGAGCCAGACTAGAAATAGCAGATACGCAGTATTTT. Its protein product is CSVEDQRARLEIADTQYF.

The table lists this clonotype with many counts. The rearrangement joins TRBV20-1 to TRBJ2-3; TRBD2 matches at 12 bases. This CDR3 is 18 amino acids long. The trim removed 0 bases at V and 6 bases at J, leaving 13 bases unmatched. Germline CDR1 reads DFQATT; CDR2 reads SNEGSKA (reference sequence). CDR3 protein: CSARDLTGLAGIFDTQYF. The CDR3 DNA sequence: TGCAGTGCTAGAGATCTTACCGGACTAGCGGGAATCTTTGATACGCAGTATTTT.

This clonotype came up a few times. The CDR3 loop is CSAPLGQGIGSNQPQHF. Written as DNA, the CDR3 is TGCAGTGCCCCCCTGGGACAGGGGATCGGTAGCAATCAGCCCCAGCATTTT. The chain combines TRBV20-1 with TRBJ1-5, with 10 bases matching TRBD1. The CDR3 runs 17 residues. Germline lookup yields CDR1 DFQATT and CDR2 SNEGSKA (reference sequence). The V segment lost 6 bases and the J segment 0 bases; nucleotides outside the gene matches: 11.

The CDR3 DNA reads as TGCAGTGCTAGGATCAGACCGGGACTAGACCAAGAGACCCAGTACTTC. Its protein is CSARIRPGLDQETQYF. V usage is TRBV20-1 and J usage is TRBJ2-5, with TRBD2 matching over 8 bases. CDR3 length: 16 amino acids. V gave up 3 bases and J gave up 0 bases; unmatched junction bases: 9. Germline V gene lookup returns CDR1 DFQATT and CDR2 SNEGSKA (reference sequence).

The rearrangement uses TRBV9 and TRBJ2-1; maybe TRBD1 (5 bases). Germline CDR1 reads SGDLS; CDR2 reads YYNGEE. The CDR3 is 15 amino acids. V was shortened by 1 base and J by 2 bases, with 10 bases between the two germline ends. As DNA, the CDR3 is TGTGCCAGCAGCGTATCCTCGACAGCCTACAATGAGCAGTTCTTC. As protein: CASSVSSTAYNEQFF.

The sample holds a few counts of this clonotype. The CDR3 nucleotides read TGTGCCAGCAGTGCCAAGTTGGCCGGGGAGCTGTTTTTT. Residues: CASSAKLAGELFF. The rearrangement joins TRBV6-4 to TRBJ2-2; D not certain. The V gene's germline CDR1 is MRHNA and CDR2 SNTAGT. The CDR3 runs to 13 residues. V lost 4 bases, J lost 6 bases, and 9 bases lay in between.

Ten or more counts support this clonotype. This chain links TRBV12-3 or TRBV12-4 with TRBJ2-1; D remains unclear. CDR3 size: 16 residues. V lost 3 bases and J lost 6, with 18 bases in between. CDR3 sequence: CASSFKVGSLGNEQFF. DNA for the CDR3: TGTGCCAGCAGTTTTAAAGTAGGTAGCTTGGGCAATGAGCAGTTCTTC.

This clonotype was recorded many times. The rearrangement links TRBV20-1 to TRBJ2-3; 7 nucleotides line up with TRBD2. The J segment lost 3 bases and the V segment lost 1 base, leaving 7 bases of the junction unmatched. Germline V gene lookup returns CDR1 DFQATT and CDR2 SNEGSKA (reference sequence). The CDR3 is made up of 15 amino acids. The CDR3 region has the DNA TGCAGTGCTAGAGTATTCGGGCGGGAGACAGATACGCAGTATTTT. Residues: CSARVFGRETDTQYF.

This chain links TRBV11-2 with TRBJ2-7; 11 bases are a match to TRBD2. This CDR3 has 16 residues. J gave up 3 bases and V 5 bases, and 9 bases lay outside the gene matches. Germline CDR1 is SGHAT and CDR2 is FQNNGV. DNA for the CDR3: TGTGCCAGCAGCCCCAGACTAGCGGGAAGGGTCTACGAGCAGTACTTC. Encoded protein: CASSPRLAGRVYEQYF. The full variable domain, with the rest looked up from reference TRBV11-2 and TRBJ2-7, is EAGVAQSPRYKIIEKRQSVAFWCNPISGHATLYWYQQILGQGPKLLIQFQNNGVVDDSQLPKDRFSAERLKGVDSTLKIQPAKLEDSAVYLCASSPRLAGRVYEQYFGPGTRLTVT.

This clonotype was detected ten times or more. The V and J genes are TRBV7-3 and TRBJ2-3; D gene ambiguous. Trimming took off 4 bases at V and 2 bases at J, with 16 bases between the two ends. Germline loops: CDR1 SGHTA, CDR2 FQGTGA. The CDR3 spans 16 residues. This CDR3 reads CASSSMPTRFTDTQYF. The CDR3, as DNA: TGTGCCAGCAGCTCCATGCCTACAAGATTCACAGATACGCAGTATTTT.

This clonotype came up many times. V usage is TRBV15 and J usage is TRBJ2-5; the D is unclear. This CDR3 has 13 amino acids. V was clipped by 0 bases and J by 5 bases, with 7 bases between them. Germline V gene data show CDR1 as LNHNV and CDR2 as YYDKDF (reference sequence). The chain's CDR3 is CATSRDVLETQYF. In DNA form, the CDR3 reads TGTGCCACCAGCAGAGATGTTCTGGAGACCCAGTACTTC.

Only a few counts were recorded for this clonotype. This chain joins TRBV7-2 and TRBJ2-7; D may be TRBD1 (5 bases). The CDR3 totals 14 residues. CDR1 and CDR2 from the germline V gene are SGHTA and FQGNSA. V dropped 4 bases and J dropped 2 bases, with 12 bases sitting between them. CDR3 residues: CASSSGPSAYEQYF. DNA for the CDR3: TGTGCCAGCAGCTCAGGGCCCTCCGCCTACGAGCAGTACTTC.